The rows below give T cell receptor beta chains drawn from one sample of a study of blood T cells in healthy people across ages. TCRdb independently ran MiXCR on the 5' RACE reads; one entry per CDR3 protein. The sample records about 1,000,000 distinct CDR3 sequences, more than 35% being singletons. What was sequenced was blood. The source is a woman aged 55-75 years in good health. Both conserved end residues are part of each CDR3. D genes are given only for firm matches. Clone size, where shown, is once, few, many, or a class for clones that have expanded.

clone size | D gene | J gene | V gene | CDR3 protein | CDR3 DNA
- | - | TRBJ2-5 | TRBV7-2 | CASSDLGGLVAETQYF | TGTGCCAGCAGTGACTTAGGCGGTTTAGTTGCAGAGACCCAGTACTTC
- | TRBD2 | TRBJ2-7 | TRBV5-6 | CASSFWASGSSYEQYF | TGTGCCAGCAGCTTTTGGGCTAGCGGGAGCTCCTACGAGCAGTACTTC
few | TRBD2 | TRBJ2-3 | TRBV29-1 | CSVGLGAPSGILVDTQYF | TGCAGCGTTGGGCTGGGGGCGCCTAGCGGGATTCTGGTAGATACGCAGTATTTT
- | TRBD2 | TRBJ2-3 | TRBV18 | CASSPLTTSGASGTDTQYF | TGTGCCAGCTCACCACTGACGACTAGCGGGGCCTCCGGCACAGATACGCAGTATTTT
few | TRBD1 | TRBJ2-1 | TRBV2 | CASTTNRGPYNEQFF | TGTGCCAGCACCACGAACAGGGGGCCTTACAATGAGCAGTTCTTC
many | TRBD1 | TRBJ2-5 | TRBV24-1 | CATADRGKETQYF | TGTGCCACCGCTGACAGGGGGAAAGAGACCCAGTACTTC
few | - | TRBJ2-1 | TRBV7-2 | CASSLKAGVNEQFF | TGTGCCAGCAGCTTAAAGGCAGGGGTCAATGAGCAGTTCTTC
- | - | TRBJ2-5 | TRBV20-1 | CSARDPKAGQETQYF | TGCAGTGCTAGAGATCCCAAAGCGGGCCAAGAGACCCAGTACTTC
few | - | TRBJ2-3 | TRBV20-1 | CSALDRQALMTDTQYF | TGCAGTGCTCTGGACAGACAGGCGTTAATGACAGATACGCAGTATTTT
many | TRBD1 | TRBJ1-2 | TRBV29-1 | CSVGDSGGYTF | TGCAGCGTCGGGGACAGTGGCGGCTACACCTTC
few | - | TRBJ2-1 | TRBV12-3/TRBV12-4 | CANGVGEQFF | TGTGCCAACGGGGTAGGGGAGCAGTTCTTC
once | - | TRBJ1-1 | TRBV12-3/TRBV12-4 | CASLRGVNTEAFF | TGTGCCAGCCTGCGGGGCGTAAACACTGAAGCTTTCTTT
- | - | TRBJ2-3 | TRBV4-1 | CASSQGGGGTSTDTQYF | TGCGCCAGCAGCCAAGGTGGAGGAGGGACCAGCACAGATACGCAGTATTTT
few | - | TRBJ1-2 | TRBV6-6 | CASSYSRREGYTF | TGTGCCAGCAGTTACTCGAGGCGGGAAGGCTACACCTTC
- | TRBD2 | TRBJ2-1 | TRBV10-3 | CATGSAGVNNEQFF | TGTGCCACCGGGTCGGCGGGGGTCAACAATGAGCAGTTCTTC
- | - | TRBJ1-6 | TRBV4-2 | CASGQDRQVNSPLHF | TGTGCCAGCGGCCAAGACCGACAGGTTAATTCACCCCTCCACTTT
many | - | TRBJ2-7 | TRBV4-1 | CASSRDTSYEQYF | TGCGCCAGCAGTCGGGACACCTCCTACGAGCAGTACTTC
- | - | TRBJ2-5 | TRBV9 | CASSVNTSDGYF | TGTGCCAGCAGCGTAAACACATCCGATGGGTACTTC
few | - | TRBJ1-4 | TRBV9 | CASSVGGVPGNEKLFF | TGTGCCAGCAGCGTTGGGGGAGTCCCGGGGAATGAAAAACTGTTTTTT
few | TRBD2 | TRBJ2-5 | TRBV15 | CATSSSSGRVETQYF | TGTGCCACCAGCAGTTCTAGCGGGAGGGTGGAGACCCAGTACTTC
- | - | TRBJ1-1 | TRBV6-2/TRBV6-3 | CASSYEGNTEAFF | TGTGCCAGCAGTTACGAGGGGAACACTGAAGCTTTCTTT
- | TRBD2 | TRBJ2-5 | TRBV27 | CASSSGGTSDQGTQYF | TGTGCCAGCAGTTCGGGCGGGACTAGCGACCAAGGGACCCAGTACTTC
- | TRBD1 | TRBJ2-4 | TRBV4-1 | CASSQEGTGAPYDKNIQYF | TGCGCCAGCAGCCAAGAAGGGACAGGGGCGCCTTATGACAAAAACATTCAGTACTTC
- | - | TRBJ2-7 | TRBV7-9 | CASSSPTESLEQYF | TGTGCCAGCAGCTCCCCTACGGAGTCTCTCGAGCAGTACTTC
- | TRBD1 | TRBJ1-2 | TRBV12-3/TRBV12-4 | CASSSTGVTWEPYYGYTF | TGTGCCAGCAGTTCAACAGGGGTCACTTGGGAACCGTACTATGGCTACACCTTC
- | TRBD2 | TRBJ2-1 | TRBV28 | CASSLSAGNNEQFF | TGTGCCAGCAGTCTCTCAGCGGGGAACAATGAGCAGTTCTTC
- | - | TRBJ1-6 | TRBV12-3/TRBV12-4 | CAGSFGHPAGFNSPLHF | TGTGCCGGCAGTTTCGGTCATCCCGCGGGGTTTAATTCACCCCTCCACTTT
few | - | TRBJ2-7 | TRBV5-1 | CASSFGGTPSYEQYF | TGCGCCAGCAGCTTCGGAGGGACACCCTCCTACGAGCAGTACTTC
- | TRBD2 | TRBJ2-2 | TRBV10-3 | CANSRDYHRELFF | TGTGCCAATTCCCGGGACTACCACCGGGAGCTGTTTTTT
- | - | TRBJ2-1 | TRBV15 | CATKTPFNEQFF | TGTGCCACCAAGACTCCGTTCAATGAGCAGTTCTTC
- | - | TRBJ2-2 | TRBV15 | CATSRGWDTGELFF | TGTGCCACCAGCAGAGGCTGGGACACCGGGGAGCTGTTTTTT
- | - | TRBJ2-5 | TRBV3-1 | CASSQARGPQETQYF | TGTGCCAGCAGCCAAGCCAGGGGACCACAAGAGACCCAGTACTTC
- | - | TRBJ2-3 | TRBV4-2 | CASSLREYTDTQYF | TGTGCCAGCAGCCTCAGGGAGTACACAGATACGCAGTATTTT
- | - | TRBJ2-7 | TRBV9 | CASSPAPLSYEQYF | TGTGCCAGCAGCCCAGCCCCCCTCTCCTACGAGCAGTACTTC
- | - | TRBJ2-3 | TRBV10-1 | CASSESRGGLGTDTQYF | TGCGCCAGCAGTGAGTCTAGGGGTGGTCTGGGCACAGATACGCAGTATTTT
- | TRBD1 | TRBJ1-4 | TRBV7-2 | CASSPGQGAGNEKLFF | TGTGCCAGCAGTCCGGGACAGGGGGCGGGAAATGAAAAACTGTTTTTT
few | - | TRBJ2-1 | TRBV27 | CASSLSIRENEQFF | TGTGCCAGCAGTTTATCGATACGTGAGAATGAGCAGTTCTTC
- | - | TRBJ2-3 | TRBV20-1 | CSARVAQSTDTQYF | TGCAGTGCTAGAGTGGCCCAAAGCACAGATACGCAGTATTTT
- | TRBD2 | TRBJ2-1 | TRBV25-1 | CASSTSGSSGEQFF | TGTGCCAGCAGTACTAGCGGGAGCTCTGGTGAGCAGTTCTTC
few | TRBD1 | TRBJ2-3 | TRBV20-1 | CSASEGATDTQYF | TGCAGTGCTAGTGAGGGGGCTACAGATACGCAGTATTTT
- | TRBD2 | TRBJ2-7 | TRBV6-6 | CASSYASGGEQYF | TGTGCCAGCAGTTATGCGTCGGGGGGCGAGCAGTACTTC
- | - | TRBJ2-1 | TRBV2 | CASGGESYNEQFF | TGTGCCAGCGGAGGGGAGAGCTACAATGAGCAGTTCTTC
- | - | TRBJ2-3 | TRBV28 | CASSLRAGGVTDTQYF | TGTGCCAGCAGTTTGCGCGCAGGGGGGGTGACAGATACGCAGTATTTT
- | - | TRBJ2-2 | TRBV27 | CASSFGGAANTGELFF | TGTGCCAGCAGTTTTGGAGGGGCCGCGAACACCGGGGAGCTGTTTTTT
few | TRBD1 | TRBJ2-5 | TRBV12-3/TRBV12-4 | CASSTRTGVETQYF | TGTGCCAGCAGTACCCGGACAGGGGTAGAGACCCAGTACTTC
few | TRBD2 | TRBJ2-3 | TRBV5-4 | CASSPSGLAGEAADTQYF | TGTGCCAGCAGCCCCTCCGGACTAGCGGGAGAAGCAGCAGATACGCAGTATTTT
- | - | TRBJ1-5 | TRBV5-5 | CASSPGVGAQHF | TGTGCCAGCAGCCCCGGCGTCGGGGCCCAGCATTTT
- | - | TRBJ2-2 | TRBV10-3 | CAISPRVGGDTGELFF | TGTGCCATCAGTCCCCGTGTCGGCGGGGACACCGGGGAGCTGTTTTTT
- | TRBD2 | TRBJ2-1 | TRBV7-2 | CASSPGTSGRASVNEQFF | TGTGCCAGCAGCCCCGGGACTAGCGGGAGGGCTTCCGTCAATGAGCAGTTCTTC